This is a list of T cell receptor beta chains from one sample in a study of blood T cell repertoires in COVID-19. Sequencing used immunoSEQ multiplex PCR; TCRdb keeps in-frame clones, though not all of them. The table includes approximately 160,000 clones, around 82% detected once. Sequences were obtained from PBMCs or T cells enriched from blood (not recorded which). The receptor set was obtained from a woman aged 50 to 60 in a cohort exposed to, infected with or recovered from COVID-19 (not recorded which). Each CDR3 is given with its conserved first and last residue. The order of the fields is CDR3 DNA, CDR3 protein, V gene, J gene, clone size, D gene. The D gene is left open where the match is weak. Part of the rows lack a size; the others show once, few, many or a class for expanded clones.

DNA: TGTGCCAGCTCAGACGGGGTCTCCTACGAGCAGTACTTC
CDR3: CASSDGVSYEQYF
V: TRBV18
J: TRBJ2-7
size: .
D: .

DNA: TGTGCCACCAGCAGAGATCTAGCGGGGGGTCAAGAGACCCAGTACTTC
CDR3: CATSRDLAGGQETQYF
V: TRBV15
J: TRBJ2-5
size: .
D: TRBD2

DNA: TGTGCCTGGAGTGTCGGCACTGAAGCTTTCTTT
CDR3: CAWSVGTEAFF
V: TRBV30
J: TRBJ1-1
size: .
D: .

DNA: TGTGCCAGCAGTTTTTCGAGGCGGGAGGGAGGTTATTACGAGCAGTACTTC
CDR3: CASSFSRREGGYYEQYF
V: TRBV27
J: TRBJ2-7
size: .
D: TRBD2

DNA: TGTGCCAGCAGCGCGGGGGCTCTGAACACCGGGGAGCTGTTTTTT
CDR3: CASSAGALNTGELFF
V: TRBV6-2/TRBV6-3
J: TRBJ2-2
size: .
D: .

DNA: TGCGCCAGCAGCTTGGAGGCGGGGGCTGTGGCTAATGAAAAACTGTTTTTT
CDR3: CASSLEAGAVANEKLFF
V: TRBV5-1
J: TRBJ1-4
size: .
D: .

DNA: TGTGCCAGCAGTTTTTTCTCGACGGGAGGCACCGGGGAGCTGTTTTTT
CDR3: CASSFFSTGGTGELFF
V: TRBV28
J: TRBJ2-2
size: .
D: TRBD2

DNA: TGTGCCAGCAGCTTAGCTGGGGCCAATAATTCACCCCTCCACTTT
CDR3: CASSLAGANNSPLHF
V: TRBV11-3
J: TRBJ1-6
size: .
D: .

DNA: TGCAGCGGATCGACAGGGGTAGAGACCCAGTACTTC
CDR3: CSGSTGVETQYF
V: TRBV29-1
J: TRBJ2-5
size: .
D: TRBD1

DNA: TGTGCCAGCAGCACCGCGGGACAGGGGATTAACTCACCCCTCCACTTT
CDR3: CASSTAGQGINSPLHF
V: TRBV21-1
J: TRBJ1-6
size: .
D: .

DNA: TGTGCCAGCAGCCAAGATCCCGGGAGAGACTTTCAAGAGACCCAGTACTTC
CDR3: CASSQDPGRDFQETQYF
V: TRBV3-1/TRBV3-2
J: TRBJ2-5
size: .
D: .

DNA: TGTGCCAGCTCAACCCGGGACAGGGGAAACAATCAGCCCCAGCATTTT
CDR3: CASSTRDRGNNQPQHF
V: TRBV18
J: TRBJ1-5
size: once
D: TRBD1

DNA: TGTGCCAGCAGCCACCCCACGGGGGGCACAGATACGCAGTATTTT
CDR3: CASSHPTGGTDTQYF
V: TRBV3-1/TRBV3-2
J: TRBJ2-3
size: .
D: .

DNA: TGTGCCAGCAGCCACAGGGGCAGCGCAGATACGCAGTATTTT
CDR3: CASSHRGSADTQYF
V: TRBV3-1/TRBV3-2
J: TRBJ2-3
size: once
D: .

DNA: TGTGCCAGCAGACAGGGGAACTACGAGCAGTACTTC
CDR3: CASRQGNYEQYF
V: TRBV6-5
J: TRBJ2-7
size: once
D: TRBD1

DNA: TGTGCCAGCTCTCGCCGACAGCAAGAGACCCAGTACTTC
CDR3: CASSRRQQETQYF
V: TRBV18
J: TRBJ2-5
size: .
D: .

DNA: TGTGCCAGCACTCCTTTCAGGGATGGCTACACCTTC
CDR3: CASTPFRDGYTF
V: TRBV28
J: TRBJ1-2
size: few
D: .

DNA: TGTGCCAGCAGCCAAGATCTGGGGACAGGGGCTGGCTACACCTTC
CDR3: CASSQDLGTGAGYTF
V: TRBV3-1/TRBV3-2
J: TRBJ1-2
size: .
D: TRBD1

DNA: TGTGCCACTGCCGGGACTAGCGGGAAGACCGGGGAGCTGTTTTTT
CDR3: CATAGTSGKTGELFF
V: TRBV24-1
J: TRBJ2-2
size: .
D: TRBD2

DNA: TGTGCCACCAGTGATCCAGGGGACAGGCATCCCTACGAGCAGTACTTC
CDR3: CATSDPGDRHPYEQYF
V: TRBV24-1
J: TRBJ2-7
size: .
D: TRBD1

DNA: TGTGCCAGCAGCCGTGGAACCGGGACAGACAACACAGATACGCAGTATTTT
CDR3: CASSRGTGTDNTDTQYF
V: TRBV5-5
J: TRBJ2-3
size: many
D: TRBD1

DNA: TGTGCCAGCTCCATTGGACAGGCCTACGAGCAGTACTTC
CDR3: CASSIGQAYEQYF
V: TRBV18
J: TRBJ2-7
size: .
D: TRBD1

DNA: TGTGCCAGCAAAACGGACAGGGGCGTGACAGATACGCAGTATTTT
CDR3: CASKTDRGVTDTQYF
V: TRBV2
J: TRBJ2-3
size: .
D: TRBD1

DNA: TGTGCCAGCAGCCCTAGTGGAACCACCCGGACCCAGTACTTC
CDR3: CASSPSGTTRTQYF
V: TRBV28
J: TRBJ2-5
size: .
D: .

DNA: TGTGCCAGCAGCCTAGCGGTCGGGGGGGGGTACGAGCAGTACTTC
CDR3: CASSLAVGGGYEQYF
V: TRBV7-2
J: TRBJ2-7
size: .
D: TRBD2

DNA: TGTGCCAGCAGTTACGGACAGGGGATAGCTCTCTCGGGTCGCGAGCAGTACTTC
CDR3: CASSYGQGIALSGREQYF
V: TRBV5-4
J: TRBJ2-7
size: .
D: TRBD1

DNA: TGCAGCGTTGAAGATCTGGCCGACCAGGCGGAGGATGAGCAGTTCTTC
CDR3: CSVEDLADQAEDEQFF
V: TRBV29-1
J: TRBJ2-1
size: once
D: .

DNA: TGTGCCAGCAGCTCCCTGAGACAGGGACAGCAAGAGACCCAGTACTTC
CDR3: CASSSLRQGQQETQYF
V: TRBV7-9
J: TRBJ2-5
size: .
D: TRBD1

DNA: TGTGCCTGGGCCTTTTCGGGGACCGGGGAGCTGTTTTTT
CDR3: CAWAFSGTGELFF
V: TRBV30
J: TRBJ2-2
size: .
D: .

DNA: TGTGCCAGCAGTTCTCCCGACAGGGGAAGCAATCAGCCCCAGCATTTT
CDR3: CASSSPDRGSNQPQHF
V: TRBV28
J: TRBJ1-5
size: once
D: TRBD1

DNA: TGTGCCAGTAGTACCTGGGGACAGGGCGGCCAGCCCCAGCATTTT
CDR3: CASSTWGQGGQPQHF
V: TRBV19
J: TRBJ1-5
size: .
D: TRBD1

DNA: TGTGCCAGCAATAATTTAGCGGAGGGCACCGGGGAGCTGTTTTTT
CDR3: CASNNLAEGTGELFF
V: TRBV28
J: TRBJ2-2
size: few
D: .

DNA: TGTGCCAGCAGTGCGGGAAGGGAACCGAACGAGCAGTACTTC
CDR3: CASSAGREPNEQYF
V: TRBV2
J: TRBJ2-7
size: .
D: .

DNA: TGTGCCACCTCTTTGAGGGCGAATGAAAAACTGTTTTTT
CDR3: CATSLRANEKLFF
V: TRBV19
J: TRBJ1-4
size: .
D: .

DNA: TGTGCCAGCAGTTCACCGAGACTAGCAGGCACAGATACGCAGTATTTT
CDR3: CASSSPRLAGTDTQYF
V: TRBV28
J: TRBJ2-3
size: .
D: TRBD2

DNA: TGTGCCAGCAGCTTAGTAGCGGGGGGCCAATCTTCCTACGAGCAGTACTTC
CDR3: CASSLVAGGQSSYEQYF
V: TRBV7-2
J: TRBJ2-7
size: .
D: TRBD2

DNA: TGTGCCAGTTCGGTGTTTCCCGCCTCGAAGGATACGCAGTATTTT
CDR3: CASSVFPASKDTQYF
V: TRBV9
J: TRBJ2-3
size: .
D: .

DNA: TGTGCCAGCAGCTTAGTACGGACAGGGAACACTGAAGCTTTCTTT
CDR3: CASSLVRTGNTEAFF
V: TRBV7-8
J: TRBJ1-1
size: .
D: TRBD1

DNA: TGTGCCAGCAGCGCTAACACGGGAGGTGCAGATACGCAGTATTTT
CDR3: CASSANTGGADTQYF
V: TRBV9
J: TRBJ2-3
size: once
D: TRBD2

DNA: TGTGCCATCAGCGGGAGGGGGGAGACCCAGTACTTC
CDR3: CAISGRGETQYF
V: TRBV10-3
J: TRBJ2-5
size: .
D: TRBD2

DNA: TGTGCCAGCAGTAGACAGGGGAACACCGGGGAGCTGTTTTTT
CDR3: CASSRQGNTGELFF
V: TRBV6-5
J: TRBJ2-2
size: .
D: TRBD1

DNA: TGTGCCAGCAGTTACGGGGACACGAACACTGAAGCTTTCTTT
CDR3: CASSYGDTNTEAFF
V: TRBV6-5
J: TRBJ1-1
size: .
D: .

DNA: TGTGCCTCCCCGGGACAGTTAGAATATGGCTACACCTTC
CDR3: CASPGQLEYGYTF
V: TRBV30
J: TRBJ1-2
size: few
D: TRBD1

DNA: TGTGCCAGCAGGCGGGGTAATATGAACACTGAAGCTTTCTTT
CDR3: CASRRGNMNTEAFF
V: TRBV27
J: TRBJ1-1
size: once
D: .

DNA: TGTGCCAGCAGCCTGCCGAGGACAGGCGACAATGAAAAACTGTTTTTT
CDR3: CASSLPRTGDNEKLFF
V: TRBV28
J: TRBJ1-4
size: .
D: TRBD1

DNA: TGTGCCAGCAGCTTATTGTCCAGCGGGAGTAGGAATGAGCAGTTCTTC
CDR3: CASSLLSSGSRNEQFF
V: TRBV11-2
J: TRBJ2-1
size: .
D: TRBD2

DNA: TGTGCCAGCACTCCGTGGACTGCCATGAACACTGAAGCTTTCTTT
CDR3: CASTPWTAMNTEAFF
V: TRBV11-2
J: TRBJ1-1
size: few
D: .

DNA: TGTGCCAGCTGCACTCAAGGACAAGGCGAGCAGTACTTC
CDR3: CASCTQGQGEQYF
V: TRBV2
J: TRBJ2-7
size: .
D: .

DNA: TGTGCCAGCAGTTTAACTTGGGACAGGGCTTCCTACGAGCAGTACTTC
CDR3: CASSLTWDRASYEQYF
V: TRBV28
J: TRBJ2-7
size: .
D: TRBD1

DNA: TGTGCCAGCAGCTCTGGGACTAGCGGGGTGCCGACCCAGTACTTC
CDR3: CASSSGTSGVPTQYF
V: TRBV7-9
J: TRBJ2-5
size: .
D: TRBD2

DNA: TGTGCCAGCAGTGGGGGGCCAGCGGGGAGCACAGATACGCAGTATTTT
CDR3: CASSGGPAGSTDTQYF
V: TRBV6-1
J: TRBJ2-3
size: .
D: .

DNA: TGTGCCAGCAGCGCGGAACTCCGGACAGGCTGGGACGAGCAGTACTTC
CDR3: CASSAELRTGWDEQYF
V: TRBV5-5
J: TRBJ2-7
size: .
D: TRBD1

DNA: TGTGCCAGCCGGGACAACAAAGAGACCCAGTACTTC
CDR3: CASRDNKETQYF
V: TRBV2
J: TRBJ2-5
size: .
D: .

DNA: TGTGCCAGTTCAGTGTCTGGGGCCAACGTCCTGACTTTC
CDR3: CASSVSGANVLTF
V: TRBV24-1
J: TRBJ2-6
size: .
D: .